This T cell receptor beta chain came from a study of blood T cells in healthy people across ages. CDR1 DFQATT and CDR2 SNEGSKA come from the germline V gene (reference sequence). This CDR3 region has 13 residues. The ends lost 3 bases at V and 1 base at J; junction bases unmatched: 3. A second about 6 to 12 cycle PCR used barcoded and J-beta primers. Paired-end reads containing CDR3 totaled no fewer than 2.5 million for each sample. TCRdb recomputed calls from the 5' RACE reads with MiXCR, one row per CDR3 protein. This table has more than 800,000 distinct CDR3 sequences, around 30% appearing once. The sequencing input was blood. The chain has TRBV20-1 and TRBJ2-7, with 7 bases matching TRBD1. The receptor was isolated from a woman older than 75 in good health. The CDR3 loop is CSARRGLSYEQYF. The CDR3 DNA is TGCAGTGCTAGGAGGGGGCTTTCCTACGAGCAGTACTTC.